This section outlines one TCR beta chain sequence together with its context. By share, this clonotype ranks as large (0.1 to 1%). Since a much larger clone is just one base distant, this may be a read error. The data were obtained in a study of T cells during gluten challenge in celiac disease (dated by TCRdb to the late 2010s). As for the study more broadly: Blood was collected at baseline, day 6 and day 14 of the challenge, whereas duodenal biopsies were collected at baseline and day 14. On the Illumina MiSeq, single-cell libraries were sequenced as paired-end 250 bp and bulk libraries as paired-end 300 bp. What the authors observed across the whole study: Clonal expansion rose on day 6, as shown by reduced sample-corrected Shannon diversity of circulating gluten-specific T cells. Across six or seven patients, roughly 11-45% of single-cell TCR-alpha/beta clonotypes at the latest time point were also present at baseline; bulk data gave roughly 51-56%. Circulating gluten-specific T cells peaked on day 6, and the day-6 repertoire appeared to consist largely of expanded preexisting memory clonotypes. Only a couple of patients, both with many gluten-specific T cells, had their challenge samples put through bulk sequencing.

Trimmed from V: 7 bases; trimmed from J: 6 bases; junction bases lacking a gene match: 7. Taken from cysteine to phenylalanine, the CDR3 has 13 residues. The read is trimmed to its CDR3 DNA, 39 bases read in frame from base 1. For CDR1 and CDR2, the germline V gene lists SQVTM and ANQGSEA. For blood cells, the gate was set on tetramer-binding CD4+ effector-memory gut-homing T cells, defined as CD3+, CD45RA-, CD62L- and integrin beta7+, with lineage markers excluded. A 14-day oral dietary gluten challenge was undertaken by treated celiac disease patients on a gluten-free diet so that recall of gluten-specific T cells could be studied. Sorting was performed on an Aria II cell sorter as single cells, and bulk sorting was additionally performed when tetramer-positive cells were relatively numerous. Peripheral blood mononuclear cells were isolated by Ficoll density gradient centrifugation and cryopreserved before staining. Before tetramer-binding CD4+ T cells were sorted, thawed cells were stained with a pool of PE-conjugated HLA-DQ:gluten tetramers presenting immunodominant gluten epitopes. After staining with HLA-DQ:gluten tetramers, blood samples were enriched using a tetramer-based method.

The library was produced with 5' RACE. The sequencing machine was an Illumina MiSeq. A modified SMART protocol was used to prepare the bulk TCR libraries. The authors' pipeline ran thus. Selected pRESTO steps were used to preprocess the reads, and IMGT/HighV-QUEST was used to assign V, D, J genes and CDR3 junctions. Only bulk sequences found in at least two replicates with 10 or more cumulative reads were retained. Repertoire diversity was estimated with an undersampling-corrected Shannon index in samples with more than 20 cells. TCRdb ran its own pipeline on the public reads, namely fastp trimming at Q25 and MiXCR clone calling, and kept in-frame beta chains. CDR3 protein duplicates are merged, each entry listing the most common genes and DNA. The V and J calls and clone size come from TCRdb's table, not from the authors' own analysis. Here the sample has around 210 distinct CDR3 sequences; just over 9.5% occur a single time. The biggest ten clones account for roughly 56% of the sample.

The sequence came from a male donor with celiac disease. The chain is made from TRBV29-1 and TRBJ2-2; 8 junctional bases match TRBD2. The sequencing used gluten-specific CD4+ T cells sorted from blood using tetramers, collected at baseline or on day 6, 14 or 28 of gluten challenge (not recorded which). The CDR3 corresponds to CSGGAGGSGELFF. The sequenced DNA: TGCAGCGGGGGGGCGGGGGGCTCCGGGGAGCTGTTTTTT.